The present entry profiles one T cell receptor beta chain with its context. This clonotype was seen a handful of times. It has no known antigen specificity. There are no base qualities to consult, and no much larger clone falls within one base. The sample originates from a study of human T cells and chemical hapten exposure (dated by TCRdb to the early 2020s). Study-wide context: Libraries were combined into a pool for sequencing, and differences in TCR yield between samples came mainly from small differences in library volumes within the pool. The study tracked peripheral blood TCR repertoire changes in vivo during primary and secondary sensitization to the hapten diphenylcyclopropenone (DPC) in alopecia patients. Both TCR alpha and TCR beta chains were sequenced from each blood RNA sample. Beyond this particular receptor, the publication reports: DPC sensitization did not change the number of TCRs with a frequency above 1 in 1000, and there was no evidence of changes in global repertoire structure. After repeated subsampling, changes were observed in the strength of the expansion versus patch-test correlation and in the threshold at which the correlation became significant.

Unfractionated whole blood was collected in Tempus Blood RNA tubes, and total RNA was extracted from that blood. As TCR sequencing controls, roughly five healthy volunteers were used, with blood taken at day 0, 2 weeks and 6 weeks. The CDR3 contains 14 residues, cysteine and phenylalanine counted. Left in the record is the CDR3 DNA by itself, 42 bases read in frame from the first base. The germline V gene provides CDR1 SGHTA and CDR2 FQGNSA. V loses 4 bases, J loses 2 bases, and the germline ends lie 10 bases apart. The library was generated by 5' RACE. The sequencer was an Illumina MiSeq. During library preparation, unique molecular identifiers were attached to individual cDNA molecules so that TCRs could be counted in a quantitative, reproducible way. The study's processing was this. The median number of TCRs per sample was approximately 93,000, ranging from roughly 20,000 to 690,600. V, J and CDR3 annotation of the TCR reads was performed with the Decombinator software suite. Every sample was subsampled to the same number of TCRs (28,000) for the PS versus PT1 abundance plots. TCRs were defined as expanded if absent before sensitization and observed at least eight times at the 2-week time point. TCRdb's own reprocessing of the public reads used fastp at Q25 and MiXCR and kept productive beta chains. Each CDR3 protein appears once, grouped with its most common genes and DNA. It is TCRdb's table, rather than the study itself, that gives the V and J calls and clone size. This sample lists roughly 81,000 distinct CDR3 sequences; approximately 15% were detected once. The ten biggest clones cover almost 7% of the sample.

The receptor chain draws on TRBV7-2 and TRBJ2-3, with the D segment identity uncertain. The receptor's source is a female donor in good health. The DNA sequence is given as TGTGCCAGCAGCTGGGCAGCAAACACAGATACGCAGTATTTT. Its product reads: CASSWAANTDTQYF.